The 32 T cell receptor beta chains below were found in one sample sequenced in a study of identical twins. TCRdb re-called the 5' RACE reads with MiXCR, one entry per CDR3 protein. The table shows 700,000 or so distinct CDR3 sequences, with under 9% occurring only once. The data were also submitted as part of a second study, on yellow fever vaccine responses in identical twins.

What was sequenced was PBMCs. The receptor set was obtained from a woman in her late teens or twenties in good health.

This chain uses TRBV12-3 or TRBV12-4 with TRBJ2-1, with D possibly being TRBD2 (7 bases). CDR3 length equals 16 residues. V gave up 1 base and J gave up 5 bases, with 15 bases separating them. DNA of the CDR3: TGTGCCAGCAGTTTAGTCCATAGGGGGGGCCACAATGAGCAGTTCTTC. This translates into CASSLVHRGGHNEQFF.

In this sample, this clonotype turned up many times. The chain joins TRBV29-1 to TRBJ2-5; unclear D gene. This CDR3 comprises 13 residues. Per germline, CDR1 SQVTM and CDR2 ANQGSEA. V was clipped by 0 bases and J by 0 bases, with 5 bases between them. The CDR3 reads CSVEDPYQETQYF. In nucleotides, the CDR3 is TGCAGCGTTGAAGATCCGTACCAAGAGACCCAGTACTTC.

This clonotype came up many times. The J gene is TRBJ2-2, the V gene TRBV10-3; D is possibly TRBD2 (6 bases). Germline CDR1 is ENHRY and CDR2 is SYGVKD. This CDR3 comprises 17 residues. Trimming cost V 11 bases and J 5 bases, with 27 bases left between them. The CDR3: CAGTGVEGRILTGELFF. Here the CDR3 DNA reads TGTGCCGGAACGGGGGTGGAGGGCCGTATCCTGACCGGGGAGCTGTTTTTT.

This clonotype has a count of ten or more. The CDR3 spells CASSQGSVLVTEAFF. Here the CDR3 DNA reads TGCGCCAGCAGCCAAGGGTCAGTTTTGGTCACTGAAGCTTTCTTT. The chain couples TRBV4-1 to TRBJ1-1, with no clear D. Trimming took 1 base from V and 4 from J, leaving 13 bases between them. The germline V gene encodes CDR1 MGHRA and CDR2 YSYEKL. The CDR3 has 15 amino acids.

The CDR3 reads CASSSASGRDTDTQYF. DNA for the CDR3: TGTGCCAGCAGCTCTGCTAGCGGGAGGGACACAGATACGCAGTATTTT. The V call is TRBV7-9, the J call TRBJ2-3, with TRBD2 matching over 12 bases. Unmatched junction bases numbered 4, after V lost 4 bases and J lost 2 bases. Germline V lookup: CDR1 SEHNR, CDR2 FQNEAQ (reference sequence). This CDR3 is built from 16 residues.

This clonotype was counted only a few times. The chain uses TRBV12-3 or TRBV12-4 and TRBJ2-3; 8 nucleotides match TRBD2. This CDR3 spans 18 amino acids. The J segment lost 0 bases and the V segment lost 10 bases, leaving 18 bases of the junction unmatched. CDR3 DNA sequence: TGTGCCACTGAGCGGGGGACCTCCCATCTTATCAGCACAGATACGCAGTATTTT. Encoded protein: CATERGTSHLISTDTQYF.

This clonotype was observed a handful of times. The chain carries TRBV5-1 and TRBJ2-1, with 10 bases identical to TRBD2. Per the germline V gene, CDR1 is SGHRS and CDR2 is YFSETQ. The CDR3 spans 17 residues. Trimming took 1 base from V and 9 from J; bases not matched to a gene: 13. The CDR3 DNA is TGCGCCAGCAGCTTGACGTCCAGCGGGAGGGCCGTTGGTGAGCAGTTCTTC. The encoded protein is CASSLTSSGRAVGEQFF.

The chain joins TRBV3-1 to TRBJ1-2; D unresolved. CDR1 is LGHDT and CDR2 is YNNKEL in the germline V gene (reference sequence). V dropped 11 bases and J dropped 3 bases, with 28 bases sitting between them. The CDR3 has 17 residues. CDR3: CASSQEFGGEVDYGYTF. CDR3 in DNA: TGTGCCTCCAGCCAAGAATTCGGCGGGGAGGTCGACTATGGCTACACCTTC. The full variable domain, in which reference TRBV3-1 and TRBJ1-2 provide the parts outside the CDR3, is DTAVSQTPKYLVTQMGNDKSIKCEQNLGHDTMYWYKQDSKKFLKIMFSYNNKELIINETVPNRFSPKSPDKAHLNLHINSLELGDSAVYFCASSQEFGGEVDYGYTFGSGTRLTVV.

At least ten counts were recorded for this clonotype. The chain joins TRBV29-1 to TRBJ2-1; D tentatively reads TRBD1 or TRBD2 (7 bases each). CDR1 and CDR2 (germline): SQVTM, ANQGSEA. The CDR3 length is 12 residues. The germline V and J ends were trimmed by 8 bases and 8 bases, with 16 bases remaining between them. In DNA form, the CDR3 reads TGCAGCTCTGGGGGGGACAGCTATGAGCAGTTCTTC. This codes for CSSGGDSYEQFF.

This clonotype has only a few counts. The gene calls are TRBV4-3 and TRBJ2-5; 10 nucleotides match TRBD1. The CDR3 length is 16 residues. V was pared by 1 base and J by 4 bases, with 6 bases of the junction left unmatched. Germline CDR1 and CDR2: LGHNA and YSLEER. CDR3 nucleotides: TGCGCCAGCAGCCAAGTGACAGGGGGCGCCGGAGAGACCCAGTACTTC. Residues: CASSQVTGGAGETQYF.

The chain uses TRBV29-1 and TRBJ2-5; D gene unclear. Trimming stripped 5 bases from V and 2 bases from J, with 6 bases between. Germline lookup yields CDR1 SQVTM and CDR2 ANQGSEA. This CDR3 has 11 residues. CDR3 DNA sequence: TGCAGCGTTAGCAGTCAAGAGACCCAGTACTTC. This translates into CSVSSQETQYF. Full variable domain (missing parts from reference TRBV29-1 and TRBJ2-5): SAVISQKPSRDICQRGTSLTIQCQVDSQVTMMFWYRQQPGQSLTLIATANQGSEATYESGFVIDKFPISRPNLTFSTLTVSNMSPEDSSIYLCSVSSQETQYFGPGTRLLVL.

This clonotype turned up a few times. The chain is built from TRBV7-8 and TRBJ2-1; a possible D gene is TRBD1 (5 bases). V lost 5 bases to trimming and J lost 12 bases, with 14 bases between them. In germline, CDR1 is SGHVS, CDR2 FQNEAQ. This CDR3 is 12 amino acids long. Written as DNA, the CDR3 is TGTGCCAGCAGCGACCTCAGGGTTAGGCAGTTCTTC. This translates into CASSDLRVRQFF.

V gene TRBV6-1 combines with J gene TRBJ2-1; the match to TRBD1 covers 8 bases. The CDR3 has 16 residues. V was clipped by 7 bases and J by 4 bases; unmatched bases: 12. Germline V gene data show CDR1 as MNHNS and CDR2 as SASEGT. The CDR3 loop is CASNAGTGGDYNEQFF. The CDR3 nucleotides read TGTGCCAGCAACGCTGGGACAGGAGGGGATTACAATGAGCAGTTCTTC.

This clonotype was detected many times. This chain uses TRBV10-3 with TRBJ2-1; tentative D call: TRBD2 (5 bases). Germline values: CDR1 ENHRY, CDR2 SYGVKD. The CDR3 runs to 16 residues. Trimming took off 1 base at V and 4 bases at J, with 14 bases between the two ends. The CDR3 here is CAISEFTGRLYNEQFF. The CDR3 DNA follows: TGTGCCATCAGTGAGTTCACGGGAAGACTATACAATGAGCAGTTCTTC.

The genes are TRBV20-1 and TRBJ2-5; 8 bases align to TRBD2. The CDR3 totals 13 residues. Germline lookup yields CDR1 DFQATT and CDR2 SNEGSKA (reference sequence). After removal of 3 bases from V and 4 bases from J, the junction contained 4 bases not matched to a gene. The CDR3 region has the DNA TGCAGTGCTAGCCGGGGGGGCGGAGAGACCCAGTACTTC. It specifies CSASRGGGETQYF.

The chain joins TRBV20-1 to TRBJ2-5; a weak D match, TRBD1 (5 bases). Trimming left V 3 bases short and J 2 bases short, with 16 bases between. Germline V CDR1 and CDR2: DFQATT, SNEGSKA (reference sequence). The CDR3 is 15 residues long. CDR3 protein: CSARTEAKNQETQYF. The CDR3 DNA sequence: TGCAGTGCTAGGACAGAGGCAAAGAATCAAGAGACCCAGTACTTC.

V usage is TRBV7-2 and J usage is TRBJ1-2; no firm D call. Germline-derived CDR1 and CDR2 are SGHTA and FQGNSA. The ends were cut back, 5 bases at V and 1 base at J, with 14 bases in the middle. This CDR3 has 15 residues. CDR3 bases: TGTGCCAGCAGCGAAAGTGTAGGGAATAACTATGGCTACACCTTC. Translating gives CASSESVGNNYGYTF.

The CDR3 DNA follows: TGTGCCAGCAGTGCGGAATTAGCGGGGGCCTCGAACACCGGGGAGCTGTTTTTT. Translation: CASSAELAGASNTGELFF. The chain is built from TRBV2 and TRBJ2-2; 9 bases are a match to TRBD2. The CDR3 extends over 18 amino acids. J was trimmed by 0 bases and V by 4 bases; bases with no gene match: 9. Germline CDR1 and CDR2: SNHLY and FYNNEI. Drawing the rest from reference TRBV2 and TRBJ2-2, the complete variable domain is EPEVTQTPSHQVTQMGQEVILRCVPISNHLYFYWYRQILGQKVEFLVSFYNNEISEKSEIFDDQFSVERPDGSNFTLKIRSTKLEDSAMYFCASSAELAGASNTGELFFGEGSRLTVL.

This clonotype was seen at least ten times. This chain uses TRBV20-1 with TRBJ2-1; D may be TRBD2 (6 bases). The CDR3 consists of 16 residues. Trimming cost V 2 bases and J 6 bases, with 20 bases left between them. Germline assignment: CDR1 DFQATT and CDR2 SNEGSKA (reference sequence). The CDR3 reads CSARPLWGRNPNEQFF. The CDR3, as DNA: TGCAGTGCTAGACCCTTATGGGGGAGGAATCCCAATGAGCAGTTCTTC.

At least ten counts were recorded for this clonotype. Here the CDR3 DNA reads TGTGCCAGCAGCTACAGTGCAACTAATGAAAAACTGTTTTTT. Its translation is CASSYSATNEKLFF. The genes are TRBV12-3 or TRBV12-4 and TRBJ1-4; no firm D call. Trimming pared 6 bases from V and 0 bases from J, leaving 8 bases between. The CDR3 covers 14 residues.

The table lists this clonotype with a few counts. V gene TRBV10-3 combines with J gene TRBJ2-7; D gene ambiguous. The germline gives CDR1 ENHRY, CDR2 SYGVKD. This CDR3 region has 13 residues. Between the trimmed V and J ends, which lost 4 bases and 5 bases, there was a span of 12 bases. The CDR3, as DNA: TGTGCCATCAGTGGGACCAACGGCCACGAGCAGTACTTC. Its protein is CAISGTNGHEQYF.

V is TRBV25-1 and J is TRBJ2-1; the match to TRBD2 covers 8 bases. J lost 7 bases, V lost 5 bases, and 13 bases had no gene match. CDR1 MGHDK and CDR2 SYGVNS come from the germline V gene. This CDR3 is built from 16 residues. The CDR3 loop is CASSNAGRGGLNEQFF. CDR3 nucleotide sequence: TGTGCCAGCAGTAATGCCGGGAGGGGGGGTCTGAATGAGCAGTTCTTC.

The chain is built from TRBV2 and TRBJ2-7, with D maybe TRBD1 (7 bases). Trimming pared 10 bases from V and 4 bases from J, leaving 17 bases between. Germline CDR1 SNHLY, CDR2 FYNNEI. The CDR3 runs 13 residues. The DNA of the CDR3 is TGTGCCACGCTCGGGGCAGGGGGGTACGAGCAGTACTTC. Its protein product is CATLGAGGYEQYF.

In its sample, this clonotype was seen a few times. J is TRBJ1-2 and V is TRBV6-1; D is undetermined. With 5 bases removed from V and 4 bases from J, the gap between germline ends came to 14 bases. CDR3 length: 14 residues. The germline V gene has CDR1 MNHNS and CDR2 SASEGT. DNA for the CDR3: TGTGCCAGCAGTCCCGCCCAGGCTAGCTATGGCTACACCTTC. Residues: CASSPAQASYGYTF.

This clonotype was seen repeatedly, ten times or more. V and J are TRBV7-3 and TRBJ2-1; 9 bases are a match to TRBD1. V was pared by 0 bases and J by 5 bases, with 8 bases of the junction left unmatched. Germline lookup yields CDR1 SGHTA and CDR2 FQGTGA. The CDR3 is 17 amino acids. The CDR3: CASSLTRGTGPNNEQFF. The DNA for the CDR3 is TGTGCCAGCAGCTTAACTCGGGGGACAGGGCCTAACAATGAGCAGTTCTTC.

The J gene is TRBJ2-1, the V gene TRBV20-1, with D possibly being TRBD2 (6 bases). The V end lost 0 bases, the J end lost 1 base, and 13 bases lay between the germline ends. CDR3 size: 16 residues. CDR1 and CDR2 from the germline V gene are DFQATT and SNEGSKA (reference sequence). The CDR3 loop reads CSARDFAGKSYNEQFF. CDR3 nucleotides: TGCAGTGCTAGAGATTTTGCGGGAAAGTCCTACAATGAGCAGTTCTTC.

The table lists this clonotype with a few counts. The V gene is TRBV15, the J gene TRBJ2-3; 11 nucleotides agree with TRBD1. V trimming: 4 bases; J trimming: 6 bases; junction bases outside the gene matches: 6. CDR3 length equals 15 residues. Germline V gene lookup returns CDR1 LNHNV and CDR2 YYDKDF (reference sequence). CDR3 sequence reads: CATSTGQGARDTQYF. The DNA of the CDR3 is TGTGCCACCAGCACTGGACAGGGGGCCAGGGATACGCAGTATTTT.

This clonotype has only a few counts. This chain connects TRBV27 to TRBJ2-6; possible D gene TRBD2, 6 bases. The V end was cut by 3 bases, the J end by 0 bases, with 18 bases between. Germline CDR1 MNHEY, CDR2 SMNVEV (reference sequence). This CDR3 contains 19 residues. The DNA for the CDR3 is TGTGCCAGCAGTTTTGGTGGGGGGAGACAAACCTCTGGGGCCAACGTCCTGACTTTC. This translates into CASSFGGGRQTSGANVLTF.

This chain connects TRBV2 to TRBJ2-7; 12 bases match TRBD2. Germline-derived CDR1 and CDR2 are SNHLY and FYNNEI. The ends lost 7 bases at V and 3 bases at J; junction bases unmatched: 7. This CDR3 spans 15 amino acids. The CDR3 protein is CASILTSGGFYEQYF. CDR3 sequence (DNA): TGTGCCAGCATTCTCACTAGCGGGGGGTTCTACGAGCAGTACTTC.

The chain has TRBV7-2 and TRBJ1-6, with D maybe TRBD1 (6 bases). The CDR3 is 13 amino acids. The V gene lost 1 base and the J gene lost 10 bases, with 8 bases spanning the gap. Germline V gene data show CDR1 as SGHTA and CDR2 as FQGNSA. CDR3 nucleotides: TGTGCCAGCAGCTTAGACAGGGAGTCACCCCTCCACTTT. Residues: CASSLDRESPLHF.

This clonotype was seen a handful of times. The chain links TRBV7-9 to TRBJ2-1; 13 bases are shared with TRBD2. This CDR3 spans 15 amino acids. V lost 5 bases and J lost 14; bases outside the gene matches: 12. Looked up from germline, CDR1 is SEHNR and CDR2 is FQNEAQ (reference sequence). The CDR3 DNA is TGTGCCAGCAGCCTCACACCAGGACTAGCGGGGGAAGAGTTCTTC. The encoded protein is CASSLTPGLAGEEFF.

J is TRBJ1-1 and V is TRBV20-1; 7 bases fit TRBD1. Germline V CDR1 and CDR2: DFQATT, SNEGSKA (reference sequence). This CDR3 comprises 13 residues. J was trimmed by 3 bases and V by 5 bases; bases with no gene match: 6. The CDR3 here is CSAEDRADTEAFF. CDR3 nucleotides: TGCAGTGCTGAAGACAGGGCAGACACTGAAGCTTTCTTT.